This T cell receptor beta chain is from a study of identical twins. Overall study findings and caveats: Reduced insertions were recorded for abundant cord blood beta clonotypes, with no such pattern in memory repertoires. Cross-sectional statistics underpinned the conclusions; the same donors were not followed.

With respect to this clonotype: The antigen is not known.

The CDR3 length is 17 residues. V gave up 8 bases and J gave up 5 bases; unmatched junction bases: 20. Germline V gives CDR1 DFQATT, CDR2 SNEGSKA (reference sequence). TCRdb called the 5' RACE reads again in MiXCR, with one record for every CDR3 protein. The table lists 450,000 or so distinct CDR3 sequences, approximately 17% of them singletons. The sample was naive T cells sorted from blood. This TCR came from a man aged 50-59 years in good health. The chain employs TRBV20-1 and TRBJ1-2, with 10 nucleotides matching TRBD1. In DNA form, the CDR3 reads TGCAGTTCAGATATCATTCGGCGACAGGGGGCGAATTATGGCTACACCTTC. Protein sequence: CSSDIIRRQGANYGYTF.